This T cell receptor (beta chain) was found in a study of cytomegalovirus exposure and HLA in healthy donors. A remark on this clone: The antigen is unknown.

13 Jbeta primers and 60 Vbeta primers were used for the PCR. Method: immunoSEQ multiplex PCR; TCRdb's copy keeps in-frame clones and lacks some. The sample lists 140,000 to 150,000 clones; about 61% were seen once. From germline, CDR1 is KGHSH and CDR2 LQKENI. The CDR3 is 16 residues long. The germline V and J ends were trimmed by 2 bases and 0 bases, with 11 bases remaining between them. Findings of the study overall: A later analysis found most CMV-associated TCR beta chains apparently HLA-restricted.

V gene TRBV18 combines with J gene TRBJ1-5; the D is unclear. Sequencing was done on a sample of PBMCs. This receptor was taken from a male donor in good health and CMV-seronegative. The CDR3 is CASSPGPPYSNQPQHF. In nucleotides, the CDR3 is TGTGCCAGCTCACCAGGGCCGCCATATAGCAATCAGCCCCAGCATTTT.